Listed here are 32 T cell receptor beta chains from one sample, sequenced in a study of blood T cell repertoires in COVID-19. Some clones are missing from TCRdb's copy, which holds only in-frame ones; the method was immunoSEQ multiplex PCR. Seen here are about 72,000 clones, 88% observed once, and the top ten hold roughly 29%. Sequencing was performed on peripheral blood. These receptor sequences come from a man between 45 and 60 years old with acute or convalescent COVID-19.

This rearrangement joins TRBV5-1 to TRBJ2-7; D possibly corresponds to TRBD1 (6 bases). Trimming pared 7 bases from V and 2 bases from J, leaving 19 bases between. From germline, CDR1 is SGHRS and CDR2 YFSETQ. The CDR3 sequence is 15 residues long. The CDR3 loop is CASRYGGQSTYEQYF. In nucleotides, the CDR3 is TGCGCCAGCCGATATGGCGGACAGTCGACCTACGAGCAGTACTTC.

This chain links TRBV27 with TRBJ2-1, with D possibly TRBD2 on 6 matching bases. Trimming removed 1 base from V and 9 bases from J, with 10 bases in between. Germline values: CDR1 MNHEY, CDR2 SMNVEV (reference sequence). This CDR3 has 13 amino acids. CDR3 in DNA: TGTGCCAGCAGTTTATACCAGGGAGGTGAGCAGTTCTTC. It translates to CASSLYQGGEQFF.

The chain combines TRBV18 with TRBJ2-5; TRBD1 agrees at 7 bases. The CDR3 has 14 amino acids. Trimming at V came to 3 bases and at J to 0 bases, leaving 1 base not matched to a gene. Germline V gene data show CDR1 as KGHSH and CDR2 as LQKENI. This CDR3 is CASSPGTDQETQYF. The CDR3 DNA is TGTGCCAGCTCACCCGGGACAGACCAAGAGACCCAGTACTTC.

The chain joins TRBV25-1 to TRBJ2-3; 8 bases match TRBD1. CDR3 length: 13 amino acids. V shed 7 bases, J shed 0 bases, and the junction held 0 bases outside the gene matches. CDR1 and CDR2 (germline): MGHDK, SYGVNS. As DNA, the CDR3 is TGTGCCAGCAACAGGGGGAGCACAGATACGCAGTATTTT. Protein product: CASNRGSTDTQYF.

This clone was counted at least ten times. This rearrangement joins TRBV27 to TRBJ1-2, with 8 nucleotides matching TRBD1. The CDR3 is 15 residues long. From germline, CDR1 is MNHEY and CDR2 SMNVEV (reference sequence). The trim removed 6 bases at V and 6 bases at J, leaving 12 bases unmatched. CDR3 DNA sequence: TGTGCCAGCAGGAGCTTGGACAGGGCGGAAAATGGCTACACCTTC. This gives the protein CASRSLDRAENGYTF.

The gene calls are TRBV7-8 and TRBJ1-2, with 7 bases identical to TRBD1. Germline V gene sequence: CDR1 SGHVS, CDR2 FQNEAQ. This CDR3 comprises 15 residues. V was clipped by 4 bases and J by 0 bases; unmatched bases: 5. CDR3 region: CASSSTGATNYGYTF. CDR3 in DNA: TGTGCCAGCAGCTCTACAGGGGCGACTAACTATGGCTACACCTTC.

The rearrangement uses TRBV11-2 and TRBJ2-1; 8 nucleotides agree with TRBD1. The CDR3 runs to 17 residues. Germline trimming cut 0 bases from V and 5 bases from J; bases unmatched to any gene: 9. The V gene's germline CDR1 is SGHAT and CDR2 FQNNGV. CDR3: CASSLDWGRTGNNEQFF. The CDR3 nucleotides are TGTGCCAGCAGCTTAGATTGGGGAAGGACAGGGAACAATGAGCAGTTCTTC. Filled out from reference TRBV11-2 and TRBJ2-1, the complete variable domain reads EAGVAQSPRYKIIEKRQSVAFWCNPISGHATLYWYQQILGQGPKLLIQFQNNGVVDDSQLPKDRFSAERLKGVDSTLKIQPAKLEDSAVYLCASSLDWGRTGNNEQFFGPGTRLTVL.

Remarks on this clone: One end of the junction fails to match germline, which may point to a read error. The chain links TRBV7-7 to TRBJ2-1, with D possibly being TRBD2 (5 bases). Germline values: CDR1 SSHAT, CDR2 FNYEAQ (reference sequence). The CDR3 totals 16 residues. The CDR3 DNA reads as TGTGCTAGCAGCTTAGCGTACGGAGCCTCCTACAATGAGCAGTTCTTC. This translates into CASSLAYGASYNEQFF.

The table lists this clone with a count of one. This chain connects TRBV3-1 (or the pseudogene TRBV3-2) to TRBJ1-3, with TRBD1 identical over 7 bases. The CDR3 extends over 21 amino acids. V was pared by 1 base and J by 0 bases, with 18 bases of the junction left unmatched. Per germline, CDR1 LGHDT and CDR2 YNNKEL (reference sequence). CDR3 bases: TGTGCCAGCAGCCAAGCCCTGACAGGGCGAATACACCCGAACTCTGGAAACACCATATATTTT. Its protein product is CASSQALTGRIHPNSGNTIYF.

The chain carries TRBV28 and TRBJ2-7; the match to TRBD1 covers 7 bases. Germline V gene lookup returns CDR1 MDHEN and CDR2 SYDVKM. Trimming cost V 5 bases and J 2 bases; bases outside gene matches: 9. This CDR3 has 15 amino acids. The CDR3 DNA reads as TGTGCCAGCAGTAACACCGGACAGGTAGCCTACGAGCAGTACTTC. Its translation: CASSNTGQVAYEQYF.

The chain recombines TRBV28 with TRBJ1-5; 7 positions match TRBD1. The germline V gene encodes CDR1 MDHEN and CDR2 SYDVKM. The CDR3 extends over 15 amino acids. The J segment lost 2 bases and the V segment lost 5 bases, leaving 6 bases of the junction unmatched. CDR3 nucleotides: TGTGCCAGCAGTATAGGAGGACAGGGCAATCAGCCCCAGCATTTT. Protein product: CASSIGGQGNQPQHF.

V and J are TRBV19 and TRBJ1-5, with TRBD1 identical over 7 bases. There are 15 residues in the CDR3. The germline V gene encodes CDR1 LNHDA and CDR2 SQIVND (reference sequence). V lost 3 bases and J lost 4; bases outside the gene matches: 6. CDR3 nucleotide sequence: TGTGCCAGTAGTATTGGCGGGACAGCTAATCAGCCCCAGCATTTT. Translating gives CASSIGGTANQPQHF.

The table lists this clone with a few counts. The chain uses TRBV5-8 and TRBJ1-3; possible D gene TRBD1, 5 bases. Trimming left V 4 bases short and J 4 bases short, with 12 bases between. The CDR3 loop spans 14 amino acids. Germline V gene data show CDR1 as SGHTS and CDR2 as YDEGEE. CDR3 loop: CASSKRQSGNTIYF. The CDR3 bases are TGTGCCAGCAGCAAGCGACAGTCGGGAAACACCATATATTTT.

The chain has TRBV28 and TRBJ1-1, with 8 positions matching TRBD1. The CDR3 has 15 residues. Germline-derived CDR1 and CDR2 are MDHEN and SYDVKM. Trimming cost V 6 bases and J 1 base; bases outside gene matches: 7. CDR3 loop: CASSEAGTGNTEAFF. Written as DNA, the CDR3 is TGTGCCAGCAGCGAAGCCGGGACAGGGAACACTGAAGCTTTCTTT.

This chain joins TRBV9 and TRBJ1-5; D is undetermined. Trimming left V 1 base short and J 0 bases short, with 8 bases between. Germline V gene lookup returns CDR1 SGDLS and CDR2 YYNGEE. CDR3 length: 15 amino acids. The CDR3 region is CASSVSGNSNQPQHF. The CDR3 DNA reads as TGTGCCAGCAGCGTATCGGGGAATAGCAATCAGCCCCAGCATTTT.

The V and J genes are TRBV5-4 and TRBJ1-6; 11 nucleotides match TRBD1. This CDR3 comprises 15 residues. Germline CDR1 is SGHNT and CDR2 is YYREEE (reference sequence). V dropped 2 bases and J dropped 10; count of bases not matched to a gene: 5. DNA of the CDR3: TGTGCCAGCAGCTTACCGGGACAGGGGGACTCACCCCTCCACTTT. The encoded protein is CASSLPGQGDSPLHF.

The V call is TRBV12-3 or TRBV12-4, the J call TRBJ2-7, with D unresolved. The length of the CDR3 is 13 residues. Trimming took 1 base from V and 3 from J, leaving 7 bases between them. The CDR3 bases are TGTGCCAGCAGTTTAGTCCCCTTCTACGAGCAGTACTTC. Its translation: CASSLVPFYEQYF.

The V and J genes are TRBV11-2 and TRBJ2-7, with 9 bases fitting TRBD1. Looked up from germline, CDR1 is SGHAT and CDR2 is FQNNGV. V shed 5 bases, J shed 2 bases, and the junction held 7 bases outside the gene matches. The CDR3 is 15 residues long. In DNA, the CDR3 is TGTGCCAGCAGCGGCCGGGACAGGGATCCCTACGAGCAGTACTTC. It encodes CASSGRDRDPYEQYF.

The rearrangement links TRBV4-1 to TRBJ1-2; 12 bases match TRBD1. The junction had 7 bases not matched to a gene; V was cut back by 1 base and J by 4 bases. Germline values: CDR1 MGHRA, CDR2 YSYEKL. This CDR3 contains 17 residues. For the CDR3, the DNA is TGCGCCAGCAGCCAAGTCGGGACAGGGGGCTCGGCCTATGGCTACACCTTC. The encoded protein is CASSQVGTGGSAYGYTF.

This sequence joins TRBV6-1 and TRBJ2-7; D call uncertain. Per germline, CDR1 MNHNS and CDR2 SASEGT. V lost 3 bases and J 4 bases, leaving 4 bases between the germline ends. This CDR3 region has 11 residues. CDR3 coding DNA: TGTGCCAGCAGTGAGAGGTACGAGCAGTACTTC. Protein product: CASSERYEQYF.

This clone appeared once. The rearrangement uses TRBV4-1 and TRBJ2-7; TRBD1 is a possible D gene (6 bases). The CDR3 has 15 residues. Germline CDR1 MGHRA, CDR2 YSYEKL. The V end was cut by 6 bases, the J end by 2 bases, with 17 bases between. The CDR3 here is CASRATWGPTYEQYF. CDR3 nucleotide sequence: TGCGCCAGCAGGGCTACCTGGGGGCCGACCTACGAGCAGTACTTC.

CDR3 residues: CASGLLDEGGKGTQYF. For the CDR3, the DNA is TGTGCTAGTGGTTTATTGGATGAGGGTGGAAAAGGGACCCAGTACTTC. The rearrangement links TRBV12-5 to TRBJ2-5; possible D gene TRBD2, 5 bases. Per germline, CDR1 LGHNT and CDR2 FRNRAP. The CDR3 is 16 amino acids. V was pared by 3 bases and J by 7 bases, with 21 bases between.

The chain links TRBV7-6 to TRBJ2-5; TRBD2 matches at 9 bases. The CDR3 length is 17 residues. The germline gives CDR1 SGHVS, CDR2 FNYEAQ. J was trimmed by 5 bases and V by 1 base; bases with no gene match: 11. This CDR3 is CASSLEAGGPGGETQYF. The CDR3, as DNA: TGTGCCAGCAGCTTAGAGGCGGGGGGGCCCGGCGGGGAGACCCAGTACTTC.

This clone was observed once. The chain combines TRBV9 with TRBJ2-2, with 13 bases lining up with TRBD2. This CDR3 has 16 residues. V lost 6 bases, J lost 3 bases, and 5 bases stayed unmatched. Germline CDR1 is SGDLS and CDR2 is YYNGEE. CDR3 in DNA: TGTGCCAGCAAGACTAGCGGGGGGCTAGACACCGGGGAGCTGTTTTTT. Translation: CASKTSGGLDTGELFF.

The V and J genes are TRBV6-5 and TRBJ2-3; 10 bases match TRBD2. This CDR3 contains 15 residues. CDR1 is MNHEY and CDR2 is SVGAGI in the germline V gene. J lost 6 bases, V lost 6 bases, and 9 bases had no gene match. The CDR3 sequence: CASRLAGTPGDTQYF. CDR3 coding DNA: TGTGCCAGCAGACTAGCGGGGACCCCCGGGGATACGCAGTATTTT.

V and J are TRBV28 and TRBJ2-7, with 7 bases aligning to TRBD1. Per germline, CDR1 MDHEN and CDR2 SYDVKM. The CDR3 totals 13 residues. Trimming cost V 4 bases and J 6 bases; bases outside gene matches: 6. In DNA, the CDR3 is TGTGCCAGCAGTTCGGGACAGCTACTCGAGCAGTACTTC. It specifies CASSSGQLLEQYF. The entire variable domain, with the rest obtained from reference TRBV28 and TRBJ2-7, is as follows: DVKVTQSSRYLVKRTGEKVFLECVQDMDHENMFWYRQDPGLGLRLIYFSYDVKMKEKGDIPEGYSVSREKKERFSLILESASTNQTSMYLCASSSGQLLEQYFGPGTRLTVT.

Notes on this clone: One junction end disagrees with the germline gene, perhaps due to a read error. V gene TRBV7-7 combines with J gene TRBJ2-2; no clear D gene. The length of the CDR3 is 15 residues. Germline-derived CDR1 and CDR2 are SSHAT and FNYEAQ (reference sequence). Written as DNA, the CDR3 is TGTGCTAGCAGCTCGACCACAGCGAACACCGGGGAGCTGTTTTTT. The encoded protein is CASSSTTANTGELFF.

This sequence joins TRBV12-3 or TRBV12-4 and TRBJ2-1; no firm D call. The CDR3 totals 13 residues. V was shortened by 1 base and J by 8 bases, with 9 bases between the two germline ends. CDR3 amino acids: CASSLGQLDEQFF. CDR3 in DNA: TGTGCCAGCAGTTTAGGGCAATTGGATGAGCAGTTCTTC.

This chain uses TRBV19 with TRBJ2-3, with 8 nucleotides matching TRBD1. The CDR3 is made up of 16 amino acids. Trimming at V came to 7 bases and at J to 0 bases, leaving 9 bases not matched to a gene. In germline, CDR1 is LNHDA, CDR2 SQIVND (reference sequence). CDR3 in amino acids: CASTLSHRGSTDTQYF. The CDR3 DNA sequence: TGTGCCAGTACCCTATCCCACAGGGGGAGCACAGATACGCAGTATTTT.

The rearrangement uses TRBV10-3 and TRBJ1-2, with 8 bases matching TRBD1. The CDR3 consists of 17 residues. The germline V gene encodes CDR1 ENHRY and CDR2 SYGVKD. V trimming: 4 bases; J trimming: 0 bases; junction bases outside the gene matches: 10. The DNA of the CDR3 is TGTGCCATCAGTGGAGGGGACAGGACCGATTCTAACTATGGCTACACCTTC. Its translation is CAISGGDRTDSNYGYTF.

This clone has a count of ten or more. The chain links TRBV7-9 to TRBJ2-7; 8 nucleotides agree with TRBD1. Germline CDR1 reads SEHNR; CDR2 reads FQNEAQ (reference sequence). Unmatched junction bases numbered 2, after V lost 3 bases and J lost 4 bases. The CDR3 is made up of 13 amino acids. The CDR3 region has the DNA TGTGCCAGCAGCTTCAGGGGGCGATACGAGCAGTACTTC. Its protein product is CASSFRGRYEQYF.

The J gene is TRBJ2-7, the V gene TRBV4-2; 9 bases fit TRBD1. CDR1 and CDR2 (germline): LGHNA, YNFKEQ. This CDR3 is 16 amino acids long. After removal of 2 bases from V and 5 bases from J, the junction contained 10 bases not matched to a gene. The CDR3 is CASSQIRGQGEHEQYF. The CDR3 region has the DNA TGTGCCAGCAGCCAAATCCGGGGACAGGGAGAGCACGAGCAGTACTTC.